This record concerns one T cell receptor beta chain sequence. Only a few counts were recorded for this clonotype. The antigen it recognizes is unknown. Per-nucleotide qualities are absent, and no much larger clonotype sits a single base away. This record comes from a study of HIV-infected patients and healthy controls (dated by TCRdb to the mid-2010s). Background on the whole study: After three months of therapy, CD4 counts in about 85% of the 16 patients increased to a modest but significant degree while remaining below normal ranges. Overall T-cell lymphocytopenia was not observed in the patients, and no significant difference from controls was found in total CDR3 counts per chain. The CD4:CD8 ratio rose slightly, whereas CD8 counts showed no consistent shift during early therapy. The study tested whether deep TCR repertoire sequencing of HIV patients' small blood samples could capture immune perturbation and reconstitution. Viral load fell below detection in most of the 16 patients by the second bleed and in all patients following a further year of therapy. Broad study findings and their caveats: HIV-associated CDR3s exhibited a significant reduction in frequency during therapy, whereas CMV-associated CDR3s exhibited no significant change, although the majority increased in frequency. Alpha-chain CDR3s from MAIT cells occurred at high frequency in healthy controls but were severely depleted in HIV+ repertoires. Roughly threefold more distinct CDR3s and higher Shannon diversity were observed in healthy control repertoires than in untreated HIV+ repertoires. The observed differences in diversity could not be explained by the slight differences in age and sex profiles between the study cohorts. Only about three months of therapy was reflected in the treated samples, a period arguably too short to observe immune reconstitution given low adult thymic output. Rare events from HIV-infected data received too much weight under size-matching, and comparisons were complicated by unequal numbers of distinct sequences between patients and controls. In HIV-infected patients, the apparent post-therapy recovery of the Gini index was not replicated in size-matched repertoire data. Using whole blood restricted sequencing depth and prevented separating the dynamics of distinct T-cell subpopulations. Significantly higher mean Gini indices were seen in HIV-infected repertoires than in controls, possibly reflecting oligoclonality. By Jaccard index and by the count of highly shared sequences, healthy controls shared more CDR3s between individuals than HIV+ patients did. Eight alpha and eight beta V genes showed significantly different mean usage between HIV-infected patients and controls. Processing was restricted to sixteen HIV-infected individuals, which the authors judged to be a major constraint on the generalizability of the findings. In the samples, alpha-beta chain pairing was left undetermined. Donor HLA types were not determined in the study.

Using SuperScript III with primers targeting the alpha and beta constant regions, 500 to 550 ng of RNA was reverse transcribed. Alpha and beta chain libraries were generated separately via chain-specific third strand synthesis with multiplexing indices. To avoid primer bias, the protocol used one single primer pair to amplify every rearrangement within a chain, and the protocol also attached molecular barcodes to each cDNA molecule. Purified cDNA was ligated with T4 RNA Ligase 1 onto a 5' RACE adapter bearing a random hexamer and the SP2 sequencing primer site. With slow temperature ramps used to favor optimal annealing, second strand synthesis was primed from the SP2 site with Phusion polymerase. Joined together, two random hexamer sequences that had both been added before amplification formed the 12-nucleotide barcode of each molecule. An amplification PCR of 23 cycles with P5s and P7 primers came after a short first PCR that had added P5 and P7 adapter elements plus a second index. A total of 25 to 30 PCR cycles were applied to the libraries, which were quantified on a Qubit, sized on a Bioanalyzer, and diluted to about 4 nM. Sequencing of the normalized libraries was done on an Illumina MiSeq using 2 x 250 paired-end kits. Reverse transcription reactions were cleaned up on MinElute columns and eluted into 9.5 to 10 ul Tris-Cl. A 1:1 ratio of AMPure XP beads was used to clean the adapter ligations after they had run for 20 to 25 hours at 16 degrees C. Concerning the study's data processing: A modified Decombinator that output V, J, insert and barcode information was used to process the demultiplexed FASTQ files. Any sequence that shared a barcode yet differed from the dominant sequence was discarded as an error, and the number of original cDNA molecules was estimated by counting barcodes clustered at Levenshtein distance 3. Downstream analyses used R packages ineq, vegan, igraph and RCytoscape, with IMGT nomenclature and CDR3 definitions. V gene usage was computed over distinct sequences, each TCR counted once to avoid skew from clonal expansion. Similarity networks connected unique CDR3 amino acid sequences within a donor whenever two sequences differed by a single Levenshtein edit. Published HIV-specific CDR3s (around 83 alpha, approximately 660 beta) and CMV-specific CDR3s (fewer than 14 alpha, about 250 beta) were assembled and queried against the repertoires. Lower sequence numbers were not the cause of the decreased diversity in patients, as random subsampling to size-matched repertoires showed. TCRdb trimmed public reads at Q25 via fastp, called clones via MiXCR and kept in-frame beta chains. Rows with a matching CDR3 protein are joined into one entry that keeps the most common DNA and genes. The V and J calls were not made by the authors but by TCRdb's processing. The table for this sample lists approximately 6,600 distinct CDR3 sequences; 8.5% to 12% of them were counted only once. 18% of the sample is taken by the ten largest.

Follow-up blood from HIV-infected patients was collected roughly three months, about 14 weeks, after antiretroviral therapy began. Since whole blood was used without any cell fractionation, the repertoire reflected all peripheral T cells in unsorted form. For RNA extraction, 2.5 to 3 ml of peripheral blood was drawn into Tempus tubes. Treatment interruptions were among the grounds for excluding patients from enrollment, as were febrile or AIDS-related illness, tumors, hepatitis B or C coinfection, immunomodulatory therapy and recent vaccination. Residual genomic DNA was removed with the TURBO-DNase kit and globin mRNA was depleted with GLOBINclear. Spanning cysteine to phenylalanine, the CDR3 consists of 15 amino acids. The sequence is cut down to CDR3 DNA, 45 bases in frame from base 1. Relative to germline, V is 4 bases shorter and J is 0 bases shorter, with 12 bases between their ends. In the germline V gene, CDR1 corresponds to ENHRY and CDR2 to SYGVKD.

The clonotype was recovered from an adult with HIV infection. This sample comprised blood, obtained during antiretroviral therapy. Recombination connected TRBV10-3 to TRBJ1-2; possibly the D gene is TRBD1, per 6 matching bases. The DNA is as follows: TGTGCCATCAGTGCGGTACAGGGCACTAACTATGGCTACACCTTC. It is translated as CAISAVQGTNYGYTF.